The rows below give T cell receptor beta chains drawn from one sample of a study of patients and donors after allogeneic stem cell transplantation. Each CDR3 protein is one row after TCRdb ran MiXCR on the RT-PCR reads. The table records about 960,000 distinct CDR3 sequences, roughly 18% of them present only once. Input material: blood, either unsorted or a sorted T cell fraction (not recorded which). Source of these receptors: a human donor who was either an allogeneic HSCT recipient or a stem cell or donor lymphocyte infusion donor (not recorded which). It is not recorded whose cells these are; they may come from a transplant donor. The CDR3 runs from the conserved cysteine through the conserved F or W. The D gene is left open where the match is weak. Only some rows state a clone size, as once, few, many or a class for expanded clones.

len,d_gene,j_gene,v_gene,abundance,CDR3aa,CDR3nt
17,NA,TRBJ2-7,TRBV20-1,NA,CSARAPPTRTSSYEQYF,TGCAGTGCTAGAGCCCCACCCACACGGACCAGCTCCTACGAGCAGTACTTC
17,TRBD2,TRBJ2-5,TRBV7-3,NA,CASSLWGSGGTEETQYF,TGTGCCAGCAGCTTATGGGGTAGCGGGGGCACAGAAGAGACCCAGTACTTC
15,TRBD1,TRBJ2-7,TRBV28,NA,CASRLESDRAYEQYF,TGTGCCAGCAGACTTGAGTCGGACAGGGCCTACGAGCAGTACTTC
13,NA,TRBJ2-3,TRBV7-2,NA,CASSSATGTWQYF,TGTGCCAGCAGCTCCGCTACCGGGACTTGGCAGTATTTT
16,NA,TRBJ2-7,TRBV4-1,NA,CASSQDLRAVSYEQYF,TGCGCCAGCAGCCAAGATCTCCGGGCCGTCTCCTACGAGCAGTACTTC
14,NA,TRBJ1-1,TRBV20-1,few,CSSLLQVVSTEAFF,TGCAGTTCTCTATTACAGGTGGTGAGCACTGAAGCTTTCTTT
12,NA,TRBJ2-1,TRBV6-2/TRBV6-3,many,CASSVQSRGQFF,TGTGCCAGCAGTGTTCAATCCCGAGGGCAGTTCTTC
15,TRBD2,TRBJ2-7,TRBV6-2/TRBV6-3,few,CASSLLAGGTAEQYF,TGTGCCAGCAGTTTGCTAGCGGGAGGAACGGCCGAGCAGTACTTC
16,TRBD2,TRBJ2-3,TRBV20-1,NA,CSAREVAGGQTDTQYF,TGCAGTGCTAGAGAAGTGGCGGGGGGGCAGACAGATACGCAGTATTTT
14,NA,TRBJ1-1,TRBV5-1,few,CASSPGTPNTEAFF,TGCGCCAGCAGCCCTGGGACACCGAACACTGAAGCTTTCTTT
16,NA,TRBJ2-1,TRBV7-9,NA,CASSLLTPTSKYEQFF,TGTGCCAGCAGTTTACTAACGCCGACCTCTAAATACGAGCAGTTCTTC
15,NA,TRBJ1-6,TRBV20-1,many,CSARDRGSYNSPLHF,TGCAGTGCTAGAGACCGGGGCTCCTATAATTCACCCCTCCACTTT
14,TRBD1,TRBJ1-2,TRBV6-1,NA,CASRSGQGWNGYTF,TGTGCCAGCAGGTCGGGACAGGGGTGGAATGGCTACACCTTC
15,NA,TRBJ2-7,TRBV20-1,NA,CSARVRDLPSYEQYF,TGCAGTGCTAGAGTACGCGACCTACCCTCCTACGAGCAGTACTTC
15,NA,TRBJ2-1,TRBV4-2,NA,CASSQIAVSYNEQFF,TGTGCCAGCAGCCAAATAGCGGTTTCGTACAATGAGCAGTTCTTC
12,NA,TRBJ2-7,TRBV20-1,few,CSASTGSHEQYF,TGCAGTGCTAGTACAGGGTCCCACGAGCAGTACTTC
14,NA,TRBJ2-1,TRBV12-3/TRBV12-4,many,CASSSPGSYNEQFF,TGTGCCAGCAGTTCCCCTGGATCCTACAATGAGCAGTTCTTC
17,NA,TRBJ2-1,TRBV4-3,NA,CASSQDSPRSSYNEQFF,TGCGCCAGCAGCCAAGATTCCCCCCGGAGCTCCTACAATGAGCAGTTCTTC
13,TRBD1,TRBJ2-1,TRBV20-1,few,CSPHRGRMNEQFF,TGCAGTCCGCACAGGGGGCGCATGAATGAGCAGTTCTTC
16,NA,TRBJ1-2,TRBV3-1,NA,CASSQDHFGKIYGYTF,TGTGCCAGCAGCCAAGATCATTTCGGAAAAATCTATGGCTACACCTTC
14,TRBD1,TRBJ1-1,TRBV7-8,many,CASSLGTGLLEAFF,TGTGCCAGCAGCTTAGGGACAGGGCTTCTTGAAGCTTTCTTT
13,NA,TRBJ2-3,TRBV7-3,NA,CASSLSRRDTQYF,TGTGCCAGCAGCTTATCCCGTAGAGATACGCAGTATTTT
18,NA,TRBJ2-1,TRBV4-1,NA,CASSQDTVGLGAYNEQFF,TGCGCCAGCAGCCAAGATACGGTTGGATTGGGGGCCTACAATGAGCAGTTCTTC
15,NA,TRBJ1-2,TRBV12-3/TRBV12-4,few,CASSLSRTSNYGYTF,TGTGCCAGCAGTTTATCAAGAACCTCTAACTATGGCTACACCTTC
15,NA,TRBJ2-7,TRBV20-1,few,CSAVRYGRGAYEQYF,TGCAGTGCTGTCCGGTACGGGAGAGGGGCCTACGAGCAGTACTTC
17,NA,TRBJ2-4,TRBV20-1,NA,CSARSLGQGAAKNIQYF,TGCAGTGCTAGGTCGTTAGGTCAGGGTGCAGCCAAAAACATTCAGTACTTC
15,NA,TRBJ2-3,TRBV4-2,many,CASSQEGEGTDTQYF,TGTGCCAGCAGCCAAGAGGGGGAGGGCACAGATACGCAGTATTTT
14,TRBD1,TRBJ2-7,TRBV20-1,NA,CSARPGTGGYEQYF,TGCAGTGCTAGACCCGGGACAGGGGGTTACGAGCAGTACTTC
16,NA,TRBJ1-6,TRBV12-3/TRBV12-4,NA,CASSLNRDRYNSPLHF,TGTGCCAGCAGTTTAAACAGAGACAGGTATAATTCACCCCTCCACTTT
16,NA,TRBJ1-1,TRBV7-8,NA,CASSLGYRDKNTEAFF,TGTGCCAGCAGCTTAGGCTACCGGGACAAGAACACTGAAGCTTTCTTT
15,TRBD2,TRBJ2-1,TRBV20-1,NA,CSARAPSGALREQFF,TGCAGTGCCCGAGCCCCCAGCGGGGCCCTTCGGGAGCAGTTCTTC
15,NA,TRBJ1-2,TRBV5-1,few,CASSLTGEQSYGYTF,TGCGCCAGCAGCTTGACCGGAGAACAATCCTATGGCTACACCTTC
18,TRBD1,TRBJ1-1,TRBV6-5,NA,CASSYSRGKLGTATEAFF,TGTGCCAGCAGTTACTCGAGAGGAAAGCTGGGGACAGCCACTGAAGCTTTCTTT
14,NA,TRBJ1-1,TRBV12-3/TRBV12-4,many,CASSPGSMNTEAFF,TGTGCCAGCAGCCCAGGGTCCATGAACACTGAAGCTTTCTTT
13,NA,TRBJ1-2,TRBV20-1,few,CSARGYSNYGYTF,TGCAGTGCTAGGGGCTATTCTAACTATGGCTACACCTTC
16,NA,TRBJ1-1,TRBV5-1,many,CASSFIGVGVGTEAFF,TGCGCCAGCAGCTTCATCGGGGTCGGTGTGGGGACTGAAGCTTTCTTT
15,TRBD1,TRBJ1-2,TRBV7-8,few,CASSLTTGGWDGYTF,TGTGCCAGCAGCTTAACAACAGGGGGTTGGGATGGCTACACCTTC
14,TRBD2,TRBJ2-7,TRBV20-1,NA,CSASSRGRSYEQYF,TGCAGTGCTAGTAGCCGCGGGAGATCCTACGAGCAGTACTTC